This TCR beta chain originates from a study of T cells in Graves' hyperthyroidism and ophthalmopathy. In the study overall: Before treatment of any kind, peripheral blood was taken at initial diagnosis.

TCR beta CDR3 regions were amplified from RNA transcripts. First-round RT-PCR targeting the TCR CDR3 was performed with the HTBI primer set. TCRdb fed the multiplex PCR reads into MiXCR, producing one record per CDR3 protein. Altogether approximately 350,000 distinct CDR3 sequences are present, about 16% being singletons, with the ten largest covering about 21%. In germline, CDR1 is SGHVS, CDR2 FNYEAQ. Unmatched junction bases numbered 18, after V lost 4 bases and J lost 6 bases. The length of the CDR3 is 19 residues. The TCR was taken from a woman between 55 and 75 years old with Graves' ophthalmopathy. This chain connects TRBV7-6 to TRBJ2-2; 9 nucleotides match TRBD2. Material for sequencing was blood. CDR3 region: CASSSVRSDSGGRPGELFF. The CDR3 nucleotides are TGTGCCAGCAGCTCCGTGCGGAGTGATAGCGGGGGACGGCCCGGGGAGCTGTTTTTT.